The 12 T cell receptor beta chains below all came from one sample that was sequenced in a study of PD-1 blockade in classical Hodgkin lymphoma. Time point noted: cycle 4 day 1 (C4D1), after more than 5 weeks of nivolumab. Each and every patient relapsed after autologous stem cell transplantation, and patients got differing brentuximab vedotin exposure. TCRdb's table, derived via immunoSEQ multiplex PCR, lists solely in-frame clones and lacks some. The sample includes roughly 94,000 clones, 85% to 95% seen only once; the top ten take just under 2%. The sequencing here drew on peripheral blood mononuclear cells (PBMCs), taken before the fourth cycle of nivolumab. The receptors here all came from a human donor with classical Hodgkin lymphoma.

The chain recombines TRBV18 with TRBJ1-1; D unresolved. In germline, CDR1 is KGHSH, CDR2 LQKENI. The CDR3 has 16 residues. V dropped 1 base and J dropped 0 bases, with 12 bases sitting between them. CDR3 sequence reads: CASSPQQSPMNTEAFF. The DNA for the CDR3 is TGTGCCAGCTCACCACAACAGTCACCTATGAACACTGAAGCTTTCTTT.

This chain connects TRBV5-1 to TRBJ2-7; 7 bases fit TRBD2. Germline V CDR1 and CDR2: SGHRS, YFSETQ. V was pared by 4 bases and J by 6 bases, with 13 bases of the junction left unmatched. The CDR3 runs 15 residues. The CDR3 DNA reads TGCGCCAGCAGCCCAAGACTAGCCGTGAACTCCGAGCAGTACTTC. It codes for CASSPRLAVNSEQYF.

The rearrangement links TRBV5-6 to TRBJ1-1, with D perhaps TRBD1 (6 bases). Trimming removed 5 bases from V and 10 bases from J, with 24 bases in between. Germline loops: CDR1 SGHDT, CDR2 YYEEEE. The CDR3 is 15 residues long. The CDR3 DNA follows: TGTGCCAGCAGAATAGGGACACGGACGCCTTTCGGAGCTTTCTTT. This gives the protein CASRIGTRTPFGAFF.

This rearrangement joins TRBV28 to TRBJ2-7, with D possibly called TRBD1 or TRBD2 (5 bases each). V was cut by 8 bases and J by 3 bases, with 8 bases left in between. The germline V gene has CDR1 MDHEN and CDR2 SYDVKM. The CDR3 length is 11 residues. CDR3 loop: CASWGFYEQYF. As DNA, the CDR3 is TGTGCCAGCTGGGGGTTCTACGAGCAGTACTTC.

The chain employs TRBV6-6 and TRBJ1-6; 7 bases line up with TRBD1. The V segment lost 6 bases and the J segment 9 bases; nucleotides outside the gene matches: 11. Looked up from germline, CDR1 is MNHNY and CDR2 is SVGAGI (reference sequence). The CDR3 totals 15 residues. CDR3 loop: CASSNRDSPGSPLHF. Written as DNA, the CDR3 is TGTGCCAGCAGCAACCGGGACAGCCCTGGTTCACCCCTCCACTTT.

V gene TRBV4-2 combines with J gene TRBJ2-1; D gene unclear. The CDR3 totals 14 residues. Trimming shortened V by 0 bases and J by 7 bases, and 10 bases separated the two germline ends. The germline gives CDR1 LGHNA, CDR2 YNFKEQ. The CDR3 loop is CASSQESTENEQFF. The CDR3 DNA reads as TGTGCCAGCAGCCAAGAAAGTACGGAGAATGAGCAGTTCTTC.

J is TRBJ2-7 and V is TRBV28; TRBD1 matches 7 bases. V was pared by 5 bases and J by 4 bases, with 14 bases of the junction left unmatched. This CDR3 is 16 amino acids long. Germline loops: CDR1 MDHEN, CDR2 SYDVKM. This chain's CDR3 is CASSTTGTEDPYEQYF. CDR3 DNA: TGTGCCAGCAGTACAACCGGGACAGAGGACCCATACGAGCAGTACTTC.

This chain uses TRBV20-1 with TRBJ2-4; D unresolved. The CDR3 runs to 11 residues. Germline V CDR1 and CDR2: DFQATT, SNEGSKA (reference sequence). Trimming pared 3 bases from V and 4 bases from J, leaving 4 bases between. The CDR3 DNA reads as TGCAGTGCTAGCGGGAAAAACATTCAGTACTTC. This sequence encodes CSASGKNIQYF.

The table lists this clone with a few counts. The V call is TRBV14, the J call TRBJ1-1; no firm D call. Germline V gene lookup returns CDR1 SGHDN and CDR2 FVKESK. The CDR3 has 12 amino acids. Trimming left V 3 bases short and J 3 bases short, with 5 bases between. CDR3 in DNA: TGTGCCAGCAGCCATTCCTACACTGAAGCTTTCTTT. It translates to CASSHSYTEAFF.

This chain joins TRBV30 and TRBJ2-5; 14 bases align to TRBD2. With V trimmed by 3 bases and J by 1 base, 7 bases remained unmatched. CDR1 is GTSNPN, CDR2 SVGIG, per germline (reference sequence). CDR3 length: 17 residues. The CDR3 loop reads CAWRTGLAGGPQETQYF. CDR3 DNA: TGTGCCTGGAGAACTGGACTAGCGGGAGGACCCCAAGAGACCCAGTACTTC.

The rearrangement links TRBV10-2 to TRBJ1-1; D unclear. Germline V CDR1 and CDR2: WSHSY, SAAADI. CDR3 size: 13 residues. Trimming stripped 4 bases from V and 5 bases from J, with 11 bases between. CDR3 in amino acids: CASSVAGETEAFF. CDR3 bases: TGCGCCAGCAGTGTCGCAGGAGAGACTGAAGCTTTCTTT.

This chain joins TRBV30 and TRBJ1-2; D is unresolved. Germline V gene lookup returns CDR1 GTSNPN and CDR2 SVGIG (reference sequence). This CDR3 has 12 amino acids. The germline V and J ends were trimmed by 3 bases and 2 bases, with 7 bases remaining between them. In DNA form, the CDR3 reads TGTGCCTGGAGCGGATCCAACTATGGCTACACCTTC. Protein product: CAWSGSNYGYTF.